This passage covers 6 T cell receptor beta chains from one sample sequenced in a study of blood T cell repertoires in COVID-19 (dated by TCRdb to the early 2020s). Libraries were prepared through the immunoSEQ multiplex PCR assay. TCRdb provides this immuneACCESS table in a form limited to in-frame rearrangements. Some clones are lacking; in checked studies, under half of them reflect an unresolved V gene, and why the rest are absent is not known. Counted in this sample were roughly 260,000 clones; roughly 90% of them appeared once. The ten most abundant clones make up around 2.2% of the sample. The specimen sequenced was peripheral blood. The receptor set was obtained from a middle-aged woman who had recovered from COVID-19.

This clone was seen a handful of times. The sample contains more than one DNA sequence encoding this CDR3. This chain connects TRBV6-5 to TRBJ1-3; 7 positions agree with TRBD1. CDR1 and CDR2 (germline): MNHEY, SVGAGI. J lost 4 bases, V lost 6 bases, and 6 bases had no gene match. The CDR3 is 14 amino acids. The CDR3 bases are TGTGCCAGCAGCCCAGGGGGTTCAGGAAACACCATATATTTT. It codes for CASSPGGSGNTIYF.

The genes are TRBV7-2 and TRBJ2-7; no firm D call. The germline V and J ends were trimmed by 6 bases and 3 bases, with 15 bases remaining between them. This CDR3 has 14 residues. Germline V lookup: CDR1 SGHTA, CDR2 FQGNSA. CDR3 bases: TGTGCCAGCAGTTCAACCGGGTCGGACTACGAGCAGTACTTC. Encoded protein: CASSSTGSDYEQYF. Filled out from reference TRBV7-2 and TRBJ2-7, the complete variable domain reads GAGVSQSPSNKVTEKGKDVELRCDPISGHTALYWYRQSLGQGLEFLIYFQGNSAPDKSGLPSDRFSAERTGGSVSTLTIQRTQQEDSAVYLCASSSTGSDYEQYFGPGTRLTVT.

The V call is TRBV6-4, the J call TRBJ2-2; possibly TRBD1 for D (5 bases). The CDR3 extends over 15 amino acids. Germline assignment: CDR1 MRHNA and CDR2 SNTAGT. V was cut by 3 bases and J by 2 bases, with 10 bases left in between. CDR3 amino acids: CASSEQQDNTGELFF. The CDR3 region has the DNA TGTGCCAGCAGTGAACAACAGGACAACACCGGGGAGCTGTTTTTT.

The chain is built from TRBV6-2 or TRBV6-3 and TRBJ1-6; TRBD1 matches 8 bases. The germline CDR1 and CDR2 sequences are MNHEY and SVGEGT. The CDR3 is 14 residues long. V was clipped by 6 bases and J by 11 bases; unmatched bases: 9. As DNA, the CDR3 is TGTGCCAGCAGCCTGGACAGGGCCCCTCCACCCCTCCACTTT. This gives the protein CASSLDRAPPPLHF.

The chain combines TRBV10-3 with TRBJ2-6, with D maybe TRBD1 (5 bases). Trimming left V 4 bases short and J 1 base short, with 8 bases between. Germline CDR1 ENHRY, CDR2 SYGVKD. This CDR3 is built from 15 residues. CDR3 protein: CAISGQLSGANVLTF. In DNA form, the CDR3 reads TGTGCCATCAGTGGACAGCTTTCTGGGGCCAACGTCCTGACTTTC.

J is TRBJ1-5 and V is TRBV6-2 or TRBV6-3, with a possible D match to TRBD1 (5 bases). Trimming left V 4 bases short and J 5 bases short, with 12 bases between. The CDR3 is 14 residues long. Germline lookup yields CDR1 MNHEY and CDR2 SVGEGT. CDR3 DNA sequence: TGTGCCAGCAGTTCCAACAGGCTATATCAGCCCCAGCATTTT. It translates to CASSSNRLYQPQHF.